This T cell receptor beta chain derives from a study of CD8 T cells in Susac syndrome (dated by TCRdb to about 2019). Background on the whole study: Whether CD8+ T cell activation and differentiation in Susac syndrome was antigen driven was tested using repertoire sequencing. Clonality of the CD8+ T cell repertoire was compared between eleven to twelve healthy donors, around 14 Susac syndrome patients and 15 multiple sclerosis patients. Findings and caveats that apply to the study as a whole: The number of individuals in the TCR sequencing and HLA analysis was acknowledged as relatively small.

High-throughput TCR beta sequencing profiled peripheral blood CD8+ and CD4+ T cells from healthy donors, Susac syndrome patients and multiple sclerosis patients. The multiple sclerosis controls were treatment-naive patients whose relapsing-remitting disease, either stable or active, fulfilled the revised McDonald criteria. CD8+ TEMRA cells were enriched by FACS, while bulk CD8+ and CD4+ T cells were purified by magnetic negative isolation. Blood was drawn into EDTA tubes, processed within 24 hours, and PBMCs were isolated by density gradient centrifugation. PBMCs intended for TCR sequencing were cryopreserved in liquid nitrogen and thawed later in a water bath at 37 degrees C. A purity of at least 90% was achieved for sorted or isolated CD4+, CD8+ and CD8+ TEMRA cells. This clonotype came up once. Its antigen has not been determined. No base qualities exist here, and no much larger clone lies one base off it. A single read offers scant evidence.

RNA was extracted using the RNeasy kit, and about 0.5 to 1 ug of the RNA was reverse transcribed with random hexamers. TCR beta CDR3 regions were amplified with the immunoSEQ multiplex PCR assay covering 54 Vbeta and 13 Jbeta segments. PCR amplification bias was corrected using a synthetic template baseline for primer optimization and computational correction. In the paper's pipeline: Reads were annotated to V, D and J genes per IMGT and analyzed with immunoSEQ Analyzer, keeping only productive sequences. Clonality was computed as one minus Shannon entropy normalized by log2 of the number of productive unique sequences. For each patient and control, public and private clones were evaluated among the 100 most prevalent clones. Susac-specific clones were defined as absent from healthy and MS cohorts, 800 to 1,200 published viral clones and other ImmuneACCESS disease sequences. TCRdb reanalyzed the raw reads on its own, using fastp at Q25 for trimming and MiXCR for clone calling, and kept in-frame beta chains. Duplicate CDR3 protein sequences are folded into a single record with the most common DNA and genes. The V and J calls were not made by the authors but by TCRdb's processing. The sample data list about 130,000 distinct CDR3 sequences, and 90% to 95% of these were observed just once. The ten largest clones take up about 0.23% of the sample.

A distance of 9 bases separates the germline ends of V and J, which lose 7 bases and 0 bases respectively. Based on the germline V gene (reference sequence), the CDR1 and CDR2 sequences are LNHDA and SQIVND. The CDR3 starts with the cysteine, ends with the phenylalanine, and has 13 residues. Only CDR3 DNA is held: 39 bases, read in frame from base 1. The specimen sequenced was CD8+ T cells from PBMCs. Recombination linked TRBV19 to TRBJ1-1, with the D gene call left open. The clonotype comes from a human donor with multiple sclerosis. The nucleotide sequence is TGTGCCAGTACCGAGATCATGAACACTGAAGCTTTCTTT. This codes for CASTEIMNTEAFF.